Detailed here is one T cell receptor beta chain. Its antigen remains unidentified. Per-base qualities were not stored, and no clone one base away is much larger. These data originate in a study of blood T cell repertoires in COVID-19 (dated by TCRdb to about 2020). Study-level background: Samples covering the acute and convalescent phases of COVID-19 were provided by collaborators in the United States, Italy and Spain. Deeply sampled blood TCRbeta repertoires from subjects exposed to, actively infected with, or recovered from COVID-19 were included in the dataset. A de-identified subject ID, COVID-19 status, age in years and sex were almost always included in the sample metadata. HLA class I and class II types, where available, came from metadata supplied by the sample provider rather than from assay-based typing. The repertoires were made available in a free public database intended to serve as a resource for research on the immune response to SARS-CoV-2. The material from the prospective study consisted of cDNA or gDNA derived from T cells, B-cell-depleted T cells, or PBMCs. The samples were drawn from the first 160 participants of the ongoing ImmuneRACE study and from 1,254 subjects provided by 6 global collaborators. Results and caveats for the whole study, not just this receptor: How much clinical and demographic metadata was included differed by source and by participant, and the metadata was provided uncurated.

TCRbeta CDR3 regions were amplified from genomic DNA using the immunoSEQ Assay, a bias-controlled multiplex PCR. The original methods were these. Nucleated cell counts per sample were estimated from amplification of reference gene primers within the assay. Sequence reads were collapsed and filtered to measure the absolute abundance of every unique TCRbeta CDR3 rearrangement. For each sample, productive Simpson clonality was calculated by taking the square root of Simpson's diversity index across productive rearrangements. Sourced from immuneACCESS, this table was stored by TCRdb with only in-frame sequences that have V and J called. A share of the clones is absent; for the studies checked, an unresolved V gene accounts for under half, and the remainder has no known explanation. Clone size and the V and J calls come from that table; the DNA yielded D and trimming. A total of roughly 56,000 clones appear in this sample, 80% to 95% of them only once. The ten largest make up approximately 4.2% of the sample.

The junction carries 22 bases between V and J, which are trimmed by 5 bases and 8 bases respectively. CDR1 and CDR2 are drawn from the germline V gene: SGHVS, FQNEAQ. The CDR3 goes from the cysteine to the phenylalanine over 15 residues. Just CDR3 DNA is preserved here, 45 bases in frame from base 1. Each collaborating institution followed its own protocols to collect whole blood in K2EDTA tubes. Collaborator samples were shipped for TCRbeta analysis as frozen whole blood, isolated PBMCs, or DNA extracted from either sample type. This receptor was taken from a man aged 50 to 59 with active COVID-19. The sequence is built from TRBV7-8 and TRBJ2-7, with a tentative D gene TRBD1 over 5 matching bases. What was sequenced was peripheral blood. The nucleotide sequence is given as TGTGCCAGCAGCCACCGTAGGCGAGACAGCTTCAAGCAGTACTTC. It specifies CASSHRRRDSFKQYF.